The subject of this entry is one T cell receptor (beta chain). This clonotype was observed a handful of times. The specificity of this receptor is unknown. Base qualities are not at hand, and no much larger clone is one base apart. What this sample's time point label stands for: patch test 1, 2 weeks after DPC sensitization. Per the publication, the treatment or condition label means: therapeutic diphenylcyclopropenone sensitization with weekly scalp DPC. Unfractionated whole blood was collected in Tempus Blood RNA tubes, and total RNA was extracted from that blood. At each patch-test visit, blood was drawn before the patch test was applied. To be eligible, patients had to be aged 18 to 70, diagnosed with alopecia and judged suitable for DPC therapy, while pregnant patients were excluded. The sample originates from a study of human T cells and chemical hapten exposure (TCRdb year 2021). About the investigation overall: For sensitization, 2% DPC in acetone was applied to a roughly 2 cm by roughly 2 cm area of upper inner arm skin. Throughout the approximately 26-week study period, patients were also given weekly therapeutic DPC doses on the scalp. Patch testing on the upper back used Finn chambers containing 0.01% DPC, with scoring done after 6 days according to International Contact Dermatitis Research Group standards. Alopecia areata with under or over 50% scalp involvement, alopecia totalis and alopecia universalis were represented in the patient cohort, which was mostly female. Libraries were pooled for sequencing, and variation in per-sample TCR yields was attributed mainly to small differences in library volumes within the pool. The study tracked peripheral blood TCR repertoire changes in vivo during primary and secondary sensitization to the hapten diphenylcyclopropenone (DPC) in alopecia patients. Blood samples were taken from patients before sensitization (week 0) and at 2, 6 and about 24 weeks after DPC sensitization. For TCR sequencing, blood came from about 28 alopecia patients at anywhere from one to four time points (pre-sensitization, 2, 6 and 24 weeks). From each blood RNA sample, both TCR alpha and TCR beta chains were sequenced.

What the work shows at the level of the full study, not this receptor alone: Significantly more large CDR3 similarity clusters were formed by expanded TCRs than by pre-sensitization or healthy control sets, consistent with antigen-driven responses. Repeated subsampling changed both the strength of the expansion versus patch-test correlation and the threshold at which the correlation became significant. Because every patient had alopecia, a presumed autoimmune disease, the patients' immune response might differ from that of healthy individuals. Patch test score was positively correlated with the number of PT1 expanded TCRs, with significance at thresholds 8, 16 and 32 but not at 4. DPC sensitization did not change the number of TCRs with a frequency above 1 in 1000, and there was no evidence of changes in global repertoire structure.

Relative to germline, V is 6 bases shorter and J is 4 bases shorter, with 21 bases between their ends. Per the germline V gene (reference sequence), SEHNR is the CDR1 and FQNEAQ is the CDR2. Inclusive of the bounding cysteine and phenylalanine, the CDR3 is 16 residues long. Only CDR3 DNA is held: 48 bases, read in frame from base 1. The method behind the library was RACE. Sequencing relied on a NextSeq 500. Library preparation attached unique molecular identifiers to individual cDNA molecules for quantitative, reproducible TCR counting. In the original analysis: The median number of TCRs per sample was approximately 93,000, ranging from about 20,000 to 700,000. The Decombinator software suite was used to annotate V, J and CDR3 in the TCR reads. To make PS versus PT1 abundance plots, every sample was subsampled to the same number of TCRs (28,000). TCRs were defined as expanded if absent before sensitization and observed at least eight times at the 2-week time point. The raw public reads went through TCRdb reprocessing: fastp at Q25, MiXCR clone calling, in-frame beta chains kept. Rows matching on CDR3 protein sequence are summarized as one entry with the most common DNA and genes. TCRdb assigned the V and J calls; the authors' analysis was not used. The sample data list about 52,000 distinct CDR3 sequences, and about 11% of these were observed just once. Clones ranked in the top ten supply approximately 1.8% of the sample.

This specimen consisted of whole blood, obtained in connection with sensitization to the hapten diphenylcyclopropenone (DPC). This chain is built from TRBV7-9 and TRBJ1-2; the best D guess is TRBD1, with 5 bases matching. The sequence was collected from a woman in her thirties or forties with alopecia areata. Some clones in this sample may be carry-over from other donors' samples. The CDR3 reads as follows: CASRPLLGGLLYGYTF. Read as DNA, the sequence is TGTGCCAGCAGGCCCCTCCTGGGGGGACTTCTCTATGGCTACACCTTC.